One and the same sample provided the 25 T cell receptor beta chains below, sequenced in a study of T cells after yellow fever vaccination. TCRdb recomputed calls from the 5' RACE reads with MiXCR, one row per CDR3 protein. Among some 400,000 distinct CDR3 sequences, around 6.5% were seen once, and the ten largest hold approximately 15%. Here the sequenced sample was PBMCs, taken 5 days after the yellow fever booster vaccination. These receptor sequences come from a man aged 25 to 45 who received the YFV17D yellow fever vaccine.

This clonotype was detected ten times or more. The chain recombines TRBV7-9 with TRBJ2-1; unclear D gene. The CDR3 totals 16 residues. In germline, CDR1 is SEHNR, CDR2 FQNEAQ (reference sequence). V lost 5 bases and J 5 bases, leaving 19 bases between the germline ends. The CDR3 here is CASSVGKQIDDNEQFF. Here the CDR3 DNA reads TGTGCCAGCAGCGTAGGAAAACAGATTGATGACAATGAGCAGTTCTTC.

This clonotype has only a few counts. This chain uses TRBV5-1 with TRBJ2-5, with 11 nucleotides matching TRBD2. The CDR3 has 16 amino acids. Trimming cost V 3 bases and J 5 bases; bases outside gene matches: 9. CDR1 is SGHRS and CDR2 is YFSETQ in the germline V gene. In nucleotides, the CDR3 is TGCGCCAGCAGCTCTAATCTAGCGGGAGGTGCGGAGACCCAGTACTTC. It encodes CASSSNLAGGAETQYF.

This clonotype was observed at least ten times. V usage is TRBV5-6 and J usage is TRBJ2-3; the match to TRBD2 covers 14 bases. This CDR3 contains 19 residues. Germline lookup yields CDR1 SGHDT and CDR2 YYEEEE. With 4 bases clipped from V and 2 bases from J, the junction kept 12 bases outside the gene matches. Written as DNA, the CDR3 is TGTGCCAGCAGCGGGACTAGCGGGAGAGGAAAGCGGAACACAGATACGCAGTATTTT. It is translated as CASSGTSGRGKRNTDTQYF.

This clonotype showed up just a few times. The genes are TRBV5-1 and TRBJ2-2, with 8 positions matching TRBD2. CDR1 is SGHRS and CDR2 is YFSETQ in the germline V gene. The CDR3 loop spans 18 amino acids. V was pared by 1 base and J by 0 bases, with 8 bases of the junction left unmatched. DNA of the CDR3: TGCGCCAGCAGCTTGACTAGCGGTTCTCCAGCGAACACCGGGGAGCTGTTTTTT. The encoded protein is CASSLTSGSPANTGELFF.

This chain links TRBV24-1 with TRBJ2-3, with D unclear. The CDR3 is 13 amino acids. Germline V CDR1 and CDR2: KGHDR, SFDVKD. V gave up 3 bases and J gave up 3 bases, with 6 bases separating them. In DNA form, the CDR3 reads TGTGCCACCAGTGATACGATGACAGATACGCAGTATTTT. It specifies CATSDTMTDTQYF.

The V call is TRBV18, the J call TRBJ1-1, with TRBD1 identical over 9 bases. Trimming removed 5 bases from V and 3 bases from J; junction bases left unmatched: 7. The CDR3 is made up of 15 amino acids. Germline CDR1 is KGHSH and CDR2 is LQKENI. CDR3 DNA sequence: TGTGCCAGCTCAATACAGGGGGCGCGGGACACTGAAGCTTTCTTT. Translated, it gives CASSIQGARDTEAFF.

This chain connects TRBV12-3 or TRBV12-4 to TRBJ2-5; 8 bases align to TRBD2. V lost 7 bases, J lost 3 bases, and 13 bases stayed unmatched. The CDR3 has 16 residues. This CDR3 reads CASTPRSPGGEETQYF. CDR3 bases: TGTGCCAGCACCCCGAGGAGTCCGGGAGGGGAAGAGACCCAGTACTTC.

Many counts were recorded for this clonotype. The chain uses TRBV5-4 and TRBJ2-7; 16 positions match TRBD2. With V trimmed by 0 bases and J by 4 bases, 10 bases remained unmatched. Germline loops: CDR1 SGHNT, CDR2 YYREEE (reference sequence). The CDR3 spans 19 residues. The DNA for the CDR3 is TGTGCCAGCAGCTTGGAGGGGACTAGCGGGAGGGCCCTCCCTTACGAGCAGTACTTC. Translated, it gives CASSLEGTSGRALPYEQYF.

The chain is built from TRBV5-1 and TRBJ2-5; the match to TRBD2 covers 7 bases. Germline V gene sequence: CDR1 SGHRS, CDR2 YFSETQ. V dropped 0 bases and J dropped 5; count of bases not matched to a gene: 4. The CDR3 sequence is 14 residues long. The chain's CDR3 is CASSLVAGAETQYF. CDR3 DNA sequence: TGCGCCAGCAGCTTGGTAGCGGGTGCGGAGACCCAGTACTTC.

This clonotype occurred many times. V gene TRBV7-2 combines with J gene TRBJ1-1, with TRBD1 as a possible D gene (5 bases). The length of the CDR3 is 13 residues. Trimming cost V 3 bases and J 3 bases, with 8 bases left between them. CDR1 SGHTA and CDR2 FQGNSA come from the germline V gene. The CDR3: CASSLGLYTEAFF. DNA of the CDR3: TGTGCCAGCAGCTTGGGACTCTACACTGAAGCTTTCTTT.

This clonotype has only a few counts. CDR3 residues: CASSNWGTEAFF. CDR3 coding DNA: TGTGCCAGCAGCAATTGGGGGACTGAAGCTTTCTTT. The chain has TRBV5-4 and TRBJ1-1; D perhaps matches TRBD1 (5 bases). CDR3 length: 12 residues. V dropped 4 bases and J dropped 5 bases, with 9 bases sitting between them. Germline assignment: CDR1 SGHNT and CDR2 YYREEE (reference sequence).

This chain joins TRBV12-5 and TRBJ2-1; D may be TRBD2 (5 bases). The CDR3 consists of 14 residues. The germline CDR1 and CDR2 sequences are LGHNT and FRNRAP. Trimming took off 6 bases at V and 4 bases at J, with 13 bases between the two ends. CDR3 nucleotide sequence: TGTGCTAGTGGCCCGTCTCGCGGGTACAATGAGCAGTTCTTC. Protein sequence: CASGPSRGYNEQFF. Combining the CDR3 with reference TRBV12-5 and TRBJ2-1 gives the whole variable domain DARVTQTPRHKVTEMGQEVTMRCQPILGHNTVFWYRQTMMQGLELLAYFRNRAPLDDSGMPKDRFSAEMPDATLATLKIQPSEPRDSAVYFCASGPSRGYNEQFFGPGTRLTVL.

This clonotype turned up a few times. Relative to the germline gene, one junction end is altered; a read error may explain this. V and J are TRBV7-2 and TRBJ2-7, with D tentatively TRBD2 (5 bases). Germline V gene data show CDR1 as SGHTA and CDR2 as FQGNSA. The CDR3 consists of 14 residues. In DNA, the CDR3 is TGTGCCAGCAGCCTAGCCCAGGTCGATGGCGAGCAGTACTTC. It yields the protein CASSLAQVDGEQYF.

This clonotype has only a few counts. V and J are TRBV29-1 and TRBJ1-5, with no clear D. The CDR3 is made up of 13 amino acids. The V and J ends lost 0 bases and 3 bases respectively, with 6 bases between them. The germline V gene encodes CDR1 SQVTM and CDR2 ANQGSEA. In nucleotides, the CDR3 is TGCAGCGTTGAAGAAACCCCCAATCAGCCCCAGCATTTT. Protein: CSVEETPNQPQHF.

This clonotype was counted at least ten times. The CDR3 DNA follows: TGTGCCAGCAGCTTAGGCGGGAGGGCAGGCACCGGGGAGCTGTTTTTT. As protein: CASSLGGRAGTGELFF. This chain uses TRBV7-2 with TRBJ2-2; 9 nucleotides match TRBD2. Germline CDR1 and CDR2: SGHTA and FQGNSA. This CDR3 has 16 amino acids. Trimming at V came to 1 base and at J to 4 bases, leaving 4 bases not matched to a gene.

The gene calls are TRBV18 and TRBJ2-7; the match to TRBD2 covers 9 bases. The CDR3 has 17 residues. CDR1 KGHSH and CDR2 LQKENI come from the germline V gene. J was trimmed by 4 bases and V by 6 bases; bases with no gene match: 16. CDR3 DNA: TGTGCCAGCTCGCGAAACTCCGTGACTAGCGGCATTTACGAGCAGTACTTC. It translates to CASSRNSVTSGIYEQYF.

The sample holds a few counts of this clonotype. The rearrangement links TRBV6-9 to TRBJ2-6; D is undetermined. The ends were cut back, 2 bases at V and 0 bases at J, with 8 bases in the middle. This CDR3 has 16 residues. In germline, CDR1 is MNHGY, CDR2 SVAAGI. CDR3 amino acids: CASSYRSLSGANVLTF. The CDR3 DNA is TGTGCCAGCAGTTATAGGTCCCTCTCTGGGGCCAACGTCCTGACTTTC.

The rearrangement uses TRBV3-1 and TRBJ2-1; 10 bases are a match to TRBD1. Germline V gene sequence: CDR1 LGHDT, CDR2 YNNKEL (reference sequence). The ends lost 0 bases at V and 2 bases at J; junction bases unmatched: 7. CDR3 size: 18 residues. This CDR3 is CASSQDLVGTGAYNEQFF. The CDR3 nucleotides are TGTGCCAGCAGCCAAGATCTGGTAGGGACAGGGGCCTACAATGAGCAGTTCTTC.

The chain uses TRBV15 and TRBJ2-3, with TRBD2 matching 8 bases. Trimming removed 3 bases from V and 6 bases from J; junction bases left unmatched: 11. The CDR3 runs to 16 residues. Germline V CDR1 and CDR2: LNHNV, YYDKDF (reference sequence). Here the CDR3 reads CATSRDRRGARDTQYF. CDR3 DNA: TGTGCCACCAGCAGGGACCGGCGGGGGGCAAGGGATACGCAGTATTTT. Full variable domain (missing parts from reference TRBV15 and TRBJ2-3): DAMVIQNPRYQVTQFGKPVTLSCSQTLNHNVMYWYQQKSSQAPKLLFHYYDKDFNNEADTPDNFQSRRPNTSFCFLDIRSPGLGDTAMYLCATSRDRRGARDTQYFGPGTRLTVL.

This clonotype was counted only a few times. The chain carries TRBV10-2 and TRBJ1-1, with D maybe TRBD1 (6 bases). Germline V gene sequence: CDR1 WSHSY, CDR2 SAAADI. The CDR3 sequence is 13 residues long. Trimming took off 6 bases at V and 2 bases at J, with 10 bases between the two ends. CDR3 residues: CASRTGANTEAFF. CDR3 nucleotides: TGCGCCAGCAGAACGGGGGCAAACACTGAAGCTTTCTTT.

This clonotype was picked up many times. The rearrangement links TRBV5-1 to TRBJ2-1; D is unclear. Germline CDR1 SGHRS, CDR2 YFSETQ. There are 12 residues in the CDR3. Between the trimmed V and J ends, which lost 2 bases and 8 bases, there was a span of 8 bases. The CDR3 protein is CASSFPPDEQFF. In DNA, the CDR3 is TGCGCCAGCAGCTTCCCCCCGGATGAGCAGTTCTTC.

The gene calls are TRBV20-1 and TRBJ2-5; tentative D call: TRBD2 (6 bases). CDR1 and CDR2 (germline): DFQATT, SNEGSKA (reference sequence). V shed 1 base and J shed 2 bases, with 14 bases lying between them. This CDR3 contains 15 residues. CDR3 sequence (DNA): TGCAGTGCTAGAGCTACCTCGGGACTGCAAGAGACCCAGTACTTC. It encodes CSARATSGLQETQYF.

The chain couples TRBV20-1 to TRBJ2-7; weak D call: TRBD1 (6 bases). The V and J ends lost 2 bases and 1 base respectively, with 9 bases between them. This CDR3 contains 13 residues. Germline values: CDR1 DFQATT, CDR2 SNEGSKA (reference sequence). DNA for the CDR3: TGCAGTGCTAGATTTGGGACATCCTACGAGCAGTACTTC. Translation: CSARFGTSYEQYF.

At least ten counts were recorded for this clonotype. The chain combines TRBV7-9 with TRBJ1-5; D unclear. From germline, CDR1 is SEHNR and CDR2 FQNEAQ (reference sequence). The CDR3 runs 13 residues. V lost 8 bases to trimming and J lost 5 bases, with 13 bases between them. The CDR3 coding sequence is TGTGCCAGCGGAGGGTTGCCCGATCAGCCCCAGCATTTT. Residues: CASGGLPDQPQHF.

This clonotype was seen repeatedly, ten times or more. The V call is TRBV10-1, the J call TRBJ2-5; 10 bases are a match to TRBD2. This CDR3 spans 13 amino acids. The trim removed 2 bases at V and 10 bases at J, leaving 4 bases unmatched. CDR1 WNHNN and CDR2 SYGVQD come from the germline V gene (reference sequence). CDR3 DNA: TGCGCCAGCAGTGAGACTAGCGGGACGGACCAGTACTTC. This translates into CASSETSGTDQYF.